These 6 T cell receptor beta chains came from one sample sequenced in a study of blood T cell repertoires in COVID-19. The method was immunoSEQ multiplex PCR; TCRdb's version includes in-frame clones alone and lacks a portion of them. This table has roughly 50,000 clones, roughly 85% appearing once. Sequencing input: peripheral blood. Receptors were obtained from a human donor in a cohort sampled during active COVID-19.

This clone was counted once. The J gene is TRBJ1-3, the V gene TRBV27, with 10 bases lining up with TRBD1. The CDR3 runs 17 residues. Germline CDR1 is MNHEY and CDR2 is SMNVEV (reference sequence). With V trimmed by 4 bases and J by 4 bases, 10 bases remained unmatched. The CDR3 DNA is TGTGCCAGCAGTTCTTCCACCGGGACAGGGGTAGGAAACACCATATATTTT. Encoded protein: CASSSSTGTGVGNTIYF.

This chain connects TRBV7-2 to TRBJ2-6; D possibly corresponds to TRBD1 (5 bases). This CDR3 contains 15 residues. The V and J ends lost 5 bases and 1 base respectively, with 9 bases between them. CDR1 SGHTA and CDR2 FQGNSA come from the germline V gene. DNA for the CDR3: TGTGCCAGCAGCCTCAGGGCGTCTGGGGCCAACGTCCTGACTTTC. Residues: CASSLRASGANVLTF.

This chain connects TRBV7-9 to TRBJ1-2; TRBD1 might be the D (6 bases). CDR1 is SEHNR and CDR2 is FQNEAQ in the germline V gene (reference sequence). Trimming cost V 6 bases and J 5 bases, with 7 bases left between them. This CDR3 comprises 11 residues. The CDR3 spells CASSTGYGYTF. In DNA form, the CDR3 reads TGTGCCAGCAGTACAGGGTATGGCTACACCTTC.

This sequence joins TRBV18 and TRBJ2-1; TRBD1 might be the D (6 bases). Germline V gene sequence: CDR1 KGHSH, CDR2 LQKENI. The CDR3 has 13 residues. V lost 0 bases and J 6 bases, leaving 6 bases between the germline ends. The CDR3 sequence: CASSPPGGNEQFF. CDR3 coding DNA: TGTGCCAGCTCACCACCAGGGGGCAATGAGCAGTTCTTC. Based on the CDR3 plus reference TRBV18 and TRBJ2-1, the full variable domain is NAGVMQNPRHLVRRRGQEARLRCSPMKGHSHVYWYRQLPEEGLKFMVYLQKENIIDESGMPKERFSAEFPKEGPSILRIQQVVRGDSAAYFCASSPPGGNEQFFGPGTRLTVL.

This chain connects TRBV3-1 (or the pseudogene TRBV3-2) to TRBJ2-7; 7 nucleotides align to TRBD1. Germline assignment: CDR1 LGHDT and CDR2 YNNKEL (reference sequence). The CDR3 runs to 14 residues. V gave up 6 bases and J gave up 5 bases; unmatched junction bases: 10. The CDR3 loop reads CASSLRQGRNEQYF. The CDR3 DNA reads as TGTGCCAGCAGTCTTAGACAGGGCAGGAACGAGCAGTACTTC.

The chain combines TRBV9 with TRBJ2-7; a weak D match, TRBD1 (6 bases). Trimming cost V 0 bases and J 6 bases, with 16 bases left between them. In germline, CDR1 is SGDLS, CDR2 YYNGEE. The CDR3 runs to 15 residues. For the CDR3, the DNA is TGTGCCAGCAGCGTAGCTTGGCAGGGGTTTGGCGAGCAGTACTTC. Translating gives CASSVAWQGFGEQYF.